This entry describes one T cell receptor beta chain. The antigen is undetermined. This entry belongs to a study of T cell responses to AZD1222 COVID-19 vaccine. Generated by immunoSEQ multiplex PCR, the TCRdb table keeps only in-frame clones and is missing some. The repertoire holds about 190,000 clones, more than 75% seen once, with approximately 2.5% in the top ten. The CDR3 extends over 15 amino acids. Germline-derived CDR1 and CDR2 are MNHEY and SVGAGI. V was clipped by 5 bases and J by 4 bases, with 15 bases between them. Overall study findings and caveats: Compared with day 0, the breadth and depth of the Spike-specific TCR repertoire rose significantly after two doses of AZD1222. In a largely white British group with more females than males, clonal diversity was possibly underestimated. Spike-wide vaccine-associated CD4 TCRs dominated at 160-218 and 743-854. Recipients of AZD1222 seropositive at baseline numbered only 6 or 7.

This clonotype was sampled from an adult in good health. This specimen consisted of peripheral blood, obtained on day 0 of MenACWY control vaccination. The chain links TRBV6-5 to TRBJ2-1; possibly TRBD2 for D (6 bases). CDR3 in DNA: TGTGCCAGCAGTAGGGGTACGGGAGTTTACAATGAGCAGTTCTTC. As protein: CASSRGTGVYNEQFF.